The clone carrying this T cell receptor beta chain was seen once. The antigen remains undetermined. The data derive from a study of T cell responses to AZD1222 COVID-19 vaccine. Study conclusions and caveats: Donor demographics were predominantly white British with a female majority; clonal diversity may be underestimated.

Data came from immunoSEQ multiplex PCR; TCRdb stores just in-frame clones and leaves some out. The sample carries around 110,000 clones, around nine tenths recorded once. CDR1 SGHDN and CDR2 FVKESK come from the germline V gene. This CDR3 spans 13 amino acids. V was cut by 1 base and J by 6 bases, with 7 bases left in between. The V call is TRBV14, the J call TRBJ2-1, with TRBD2 as a possible D gene (6 bases). Source: peripheral blood, taken on day 0 of AZD1222 vaccination. The clonotype originates from an adult in good health. DNA of the CDR3: TGTGCCAGCAGCCAAGGGAGGGTCAATGAGCAGTTCTTC. It translates to CASSQGRVNEQFF.